The text below deals with one T cell receptor (beta chain). Its antigen is undetermined. These data belong to a study of T cell responses to AZD1222 COVID-19 vaccine. The study's findings and limits: Spike as a whole was targeted by vaccine-associated CD4 TCRs, dominant at 160-218 and 743-854. White British people made up most donors, females outnumbered males, and clonal diversity was possibly underestimated.

This CDR3 is built from 11 residues. V shed 2 bases and J shed 5 bases, with 4 bases lying between them. From germline, CDR1 is SGHAT and CDR2 FQNNGV. Profiled with immunoSEQ multiplex PCR; TCRdb holds only in-frame clones, not every one. The table includes around 99,000 clones, around nine tenths detected once. The sequence derives from an adult in good health. Material: peripheral blood, obtained on day 0 of AZD1222 vaccination. This chain links TRBV11-2 with TRBJ2-7; D gene unclear. As DNA, the CDR3 is TGTGCCAGCAGCTTAAGCCACGAGCAGTACTTC. This gives the protein CASSLSHEQYF.